Sequencing of this TCR beta chain was carried out in a study of cytomegalovirus exposure and HLA in healthy donors. Healthy bone marrow donors made up the donors. Unrecorded immune exposure was likely among donors, who were nominally healthy when sampled. Amplification used 60 Vbeta primers and 13 Jbeta primers. The table came from immunoSEQ multiplex PCR; TCRdb's copy has only in-frame clones and leaves some out. The data show some 130,000 clones, roughly 78% seen once. Germline CDR1 and CDR2: MNHEY and SMNVEV (reference sequence). The J segment lost 5 bases and the V segment lost 8 bases, leaving 9 bases of the junction unmatched. The CDR3 extends over 13 amino acids. As regards this clone: Its antigen is unidentified.

Study-level results: Donors belonging to an Asian-associated ancestry cluster reportedly showed fewer N-insertions in productive TCRs than the roughly 670-donor mean, according to what a later analysis found. In a later analysis, about 17,000 TCR beta sequences were associated with HLA alleles at 0.05 false discovery rate.

This clonotype was obtained from a man aged 30 to 39 in good health. Source material: PBMCs. V is TRBV27 and J is TRBJ2-7; 7 bases match TRBD2. This CDR3 is CASRGVNEDEQYF. The DNA of the CDR3 is TGTGCCAGCCGGGGGGTCAACGAGGACGAGCAGTACTTC.